A single sample gave rise to the 5 T cell receptor beta chains below, sequenced in a study of T cell responses to AZD1222 COVID-19 vaccine. The repertoire was sequenced with immunoSEQ multiplex PCR; TCRdb's copy has only in-frame clones and lacks some. The sample includes 160,000 or so clones, around nine tenths of them seen just once. The source material was peripheral blood, sampled 28 days after the second AZD1222 dose. These receptors were taken from an adult who received the AZD1222 COVID-19 vaccine.

This chain joins TRBV7-9 and TRBJ1-2; D gene unclear. From germline, CDR1 is SEHNR and CDR2 FQNEAQ (reference sequence). Trimming left V 10 bases short and J 5 bases short, with 14 bases between. CDR3 size: 12 residues. The CDR3 DNA is TGTGCCACCAGTGTAGACGGATATGGCTACACCTTC. Translation gives CATSVDGYGYTF. The variable domain in full, with the rest retrieved from reference TRBV7-9 and TRBJ1-2, is DTGVSQNPRHKITKRGQNVTFRCDPISEHNRLYWYRQTLGQGPEFLTYFQNEAQLEKSRLLSDRFSAERPKGSFSTLEIQRTEQGDSAMYLCATSVDGYGYTFGSGTRLTVV.

The V gene is TRBV29-1, the J gene TRBJ1-1; the D gene is possibly TRBD1 (6 bases). V was cut by 4 bases and J by 1 base, with 10 bases left in between. The CDR3 sequence is 13 residues long. Per the germline V gene, CDR1 is SQVTM and CDR2 is ANQGSEA. CDR3 loop: CSVGRGWNTEAFF. In nucleotides, the CDR3 is TGCAGCGTTGGCAGGGGATGGAACACTGAAGCTTTCTTT.

The chain combines TRBV9 with TRBJ1-1, with TRBD1 matching 7 bases. The CDR3 runs to 15 residues. Trimming took 4 bases from V and 2 from J; bases not matched to a gene: 8. Looked up from germline, CDR1 is SGDLS and CDR2 is YYNGEE. The CDR3 loop is CASSLIGTVNTEAFF. DNA for the CDR3: TGTGCCAGCAGCTTGATCGGGACAGTAAACACTGAAGCTTTCTTT.

The chain uses TRBV18 and TRBJ2-3, with D maybe TRBD1 (6 bases). Germline V lookup: CDR1 KGHSH, CDR2 LQKENI. V was trimmed by 8 bases and J by 2 bases, leaving 8 bases between them. The CDR3 sequence is 12 residues long. This CDR3 reads CASGQFTDTQYF. The CDR3 nucleotides are TGTGCCAGCGGACAGTTCACAGATACGCAGTATTTT.

The chain joins TRBV6-2 or TRBV6-3 to TRBJ2-1; D is possibly TRBD2 (6 bases). The CDR3 runs to 16 residues. V gave up 1 base and J gave up 8 bases, with 18 bases separating them. Germline values: CDR1 MNHEY, CDR2 SVGEGT. The CDR3 DNA reads TGTGCCAGCAGTTACTATAGGCCGGGACTGCATGATGAGCAGTTCTTC. This sequence encodes CASSYYRPGLHDEQFF.